The TCR beta chain described here comes from a study of blood T cell repertoires in COVID-19. V was shortened by 0 bases and J by 2 bases, with 14 bases between the two germline ends. The CDR3 is 16 amino acids. Germline values: CDR1 SGHNT, CDR2 YYREEE (reference sequence). Clones were sequenced by immunoSEQ multiplex PCR, and TCRdb holds only the in-frame ones, with some missing. This sample has 160,000 or so clones, with roughly 83% found just once. The rearrangement links TRBV5-4 to TRBJ2-5; tentatively, D is TRBD2 (7 bases). The origin of this receptor is a human donor in a cohort sampled during active COVID-19. The sequenced sample consisted of peripheral blood. The chain's CDR3 is CASSLVRGEGQETQYF. The CDR3 DNA reads TGTGCCAGCAGCTTGGTGAGGGGGGAGGGTCAAGAGACCCAGTACTTC. The whole variable domain, remainder taken from reference TRBV5-4 and TRBJ2-5, is ETGVTQSPTHLIKTRGQQVTLRCSSQSGHNTVSWYQQALGQGPQFIFQYYREEENGRGNFPPRFSGLQFPNYSSELNVNALELDDSALYLCASSLVRGEGQETQYFGPGTRLLVL.